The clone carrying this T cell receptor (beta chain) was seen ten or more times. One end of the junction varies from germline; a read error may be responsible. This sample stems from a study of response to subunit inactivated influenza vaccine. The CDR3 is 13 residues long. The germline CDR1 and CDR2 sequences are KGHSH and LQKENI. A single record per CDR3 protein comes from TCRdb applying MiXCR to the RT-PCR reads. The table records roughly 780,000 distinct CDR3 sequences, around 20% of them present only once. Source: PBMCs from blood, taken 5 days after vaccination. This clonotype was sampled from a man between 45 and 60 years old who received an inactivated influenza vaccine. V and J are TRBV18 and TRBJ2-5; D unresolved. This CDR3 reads CASSPGNQETQYF. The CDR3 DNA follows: TGTGCCAGCTCACCAGGGAACCAGGAGACCCAGTACTTC. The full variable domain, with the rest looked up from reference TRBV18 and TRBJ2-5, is NAGVMQNPRHLVRRRGQEARLRCSPMKGHSHVYWYRQLPEEGLKFMVYLQKENIIDESGMPKERFSAEFPKEGPSILRIQQVVRGDSAAYFCASSPGNQETQYFGPGTRLLVL.